The 22 T cell receptor beta chains given below trace back to one sample, sequenced in a study of OX40 agonist ivuxolimab in advanced cancers. The table came from immunoSEQ multiplex PCR; TCRdb's copy has only in-frame clones and leaves some out. Among over 70,000 clones listed, approximately 90% were seen once. The specimen comprised CD4+ or CD8+ T cells sorted from blood, sampled in a trial of the OX40 agonist ivuxolimab. These receptors were obtained from an adult with an advanced solid tumor such as melanoma, head and neck, liver or kidney cancer.

This sequence joins TRBV9 and TRBJ2-3; a weak D match, TRBD1 (5 bases). Trimming took 4 bases from V and 1 from J, leaving 16 bases between them. Germline CDR1 is SGDLS and CDR2 is YYNGEE. CDR3 length: 16 residues. The CDR3 DNA sequence: TGTGCCAGCAGCCCCCCAGGGCCACCCGGCACAGATACGCAGTATTTT. Encoded protein: CASSPPGPPGTDTQYF.

The chain recombines TRBV28 with TRBJ1-1; 9 bases align to TRBD1. The V segment lost 7 bases and the J segment 1 base; nucleotides outside the gene matches: 7. There are 15 residues in the CDR3. CDR1 is MDHEN, CDR2 SYDVKM, per germline. The chain's CDR3 is CASITTGGANTEAFF. The CDR3 DNA follows: TGTGCCAGCATCACAACAGGGGGCGCGAACACTGAAGCTTTCTTT.

J is TRBJ2-3 and V is TRBV5-4, with no clear D. The CDR3 is 13 residues long. V dropped 0 bases and J dropped 2 bases, with 4 bases sitting between them. The germline CDR1 and CDR2 sequences are SGHNT and YYREEE (reference sequence). The CDR3 DNA sequence: TGTGCCAGCAGCTTGGCCTCCACAGATACGCAGTATTTT. It yields the protein CASSLASTDTQYF.

This sequence joins TRBV7-2 and TRBJ1-2; 7 nucleotides align to TRBD1. Germline loops: CDR1 SGHTA, CDR2 FQGNSA. J was trimmed by 4 bases and V by 5 bases; bases with no gene match: 7. The CDR3 consists of 14 residues. CDR3 coding DNA: TGTGCCAGCAGCCAGCAGGGGGGCCTCTATGGCTACACCTTC. It encodes CASSQQGGLYGYTF.

The rearrangement uses TRBV27 and TRBJ2-5; 16 nucleotides align to TRBD2. This CDR3 contains 18 residues. V gave up 5 bases and J gave up 5 bases; unmatched junction bases: 11. Per germline, CDR1 MNHEY and CDR2 SMNVEV (reference sequence). The CDR3 nucleotides are TGTGCCAGCAGTCAGCCGGGACTAGCGGGAGGGCCCCGTGAGACCCAGTACTTC. This codes for CASSQPGLAGGPRETQYF.

The chain carries TRBV30 and TRBJ1-1, with a weak D call TRBD1 (5 bases). Germline V gene sequence: CDR1 GTSNPN, CDR2 SVGIG (reference sequence). The CDR3 is 16 amino acids. With 3 bases removed from V and 3 bases from J, the gap between germline ends came to 20 bases. This chain's CDR3 is CAWSPVVGARDTEAFF. In DNA form, the CDR3 reads TGTGCCTGGAGCCCTGTGGTTGGGGCTCGGGACACTGAAGCTTTCTTT.

V gene TRBV5-4 combines with J gene TRBJ1-2; weak D call: TRBD1 (6 bases). This CDR3 contains 13 residues. Germline V CDR1 and CDR2: SGHNT, YYREEE (reference sequence). Deletions cut 4 bases from V and 5 bases from J, with 12 bases between. CDR3 residues: CASSLRTEYGYTF. CDR3 coding DNA: TGTGCCAGCAGCCTGAGGACAGAGTATGGCTACACCTTC.

The DNA for the CDR3 is TGTGCCAGCACCTCGCGGCCGGGAGGGGGGTACAATGAGCAGTTCTTC. This encodes CASTSRPGGGYNEQFF. The gene calls are TRBV6-6 and TRBJ2-1; 8 bases line up with TRBD2. The trim removed 7 bases at V and 4 bases at J, leaving 12 bases unmatched. Germline-derived CDR1 and CDR2 are MNHNY and SVGAGI (reference sequence). The CDR3 runs 16 residues.

V is TRBV18 and J is TRBJ1-4, with D tentatively TRBD1 (6 bases). The germline V and J ends were trimmed by 5 bases and 14 bases, with 21 bases remaining between them. CDR3 length equals 14 residues. Germline CDR1 and CDR2: KGHSH and LQKENI. Here the CDR3 DNA reads TGTGCCAGCTCAACAAACGGGGGCAGGGCCGGCCTGTTTTTT. Translated: CASSTNGGRAGLFF.

This clone has just one count. The rearrangement uses TRBV6-6 and TRBJ1-2, with D tentatively TRBD1 (5 bases). The CDR3 loop spans 15 amino acids. Trimming shortened V by 2 bases and J by 4 bases, and 14 bases separated the two germline ends. Germline V lookup: CDR1 MNHNY, CDR2 SVGAGI (reference sequence). CDR3 coding DNA: TGTGCCAGCAGTTACGGGACCTCAGGTGGCTATGGCTACACCTTC. Translated: CASSYGTSGGYGYTF.

This clone appeared a single time. V usage is TRBV6-5 and J usage is TRBJ2-1; TRBD1 matches at 7 bases. The CDR3 sequence is 15 residues long. The germline V gene encodes CDR1 MNHEY and CDR2 SVGAGI. The V segment lost 6 bases and the J segment 3 bases; nucleotides outside the gene matches: 8. In nucleotides, the CDR3 is TGTGCCAGCAGCGAGGACAGGTGGGACTACAATGAGCAGTTCTTC. Its protein product is CASSEDRWDYNEQFF.

Remarks on this clone: Additional DNA sequences in this sample encode the identical CDR3. For the CDR3, the DNA is TGTGCCACCAGCAGTAGGGACACCGGGGAGCTGTTTTTT. Translating it yields CATSSRDTGELFF. This chain uses TRBV15 with TRBJ2-2, with D unresolved. The CDR3 is 13 residues long. Trimming left V 3 bases short and J 3 bases short, with 5 bases between. CDR1 and CDR2 (germline): LNHNV, YYDKDF (reference sequence). The full variable domain, completed using reference TRBV15 and TRBJ2-2, is DAMVIQNPRYQVTQFGKPVTLSCSQTLNHNVMYWYQQKSSQAPKLLFHYYDKDFNNEADTPDNFQSRRPNTSFCFLDIRSPGLGDTAMYLCATSSRDTGELFFGEGSRLTVL.

This chain connects TRBV7-2 to TRBJ2-1, with TRBD2 matching over 8 bases. Germline V lookup: CDR1 SGHTA, CDR2 FQGNSA. J lost 3 bases, V lost 5 bases, and 9 bases had no gene match. The CDR3 runs to 16 residues. CDR3 nucleotide sequence: TGTGCCAGCAGCAGCCAAGGGCTAGCGGGCTACAATGAGCAGTTCTTC. Translated, it gives CASSSQGLAGYNEQFF. The whole variable domain, remainder taken from reference TRBV7-2 and TRBJ2-1, is GAGVSQSPSNKVTEKGKDVELRCDPISGHTALYWYRQSLGQGLEFLIYFQGNSAPDKSGLPSDRFSAERTGGSVSTLTIQRTQQEDSAVYLCASSSQGLAGYNEQFFGPGTRLTVL.

The chain carries TRBV27 and TRBJ2-4, with 7 bases lining up with TRBD1. Germline-derived CDR1 and CDR2 are MNHEY and SMNVEV (reference sequence). The CDR3 has 13 residues. The trim removed 4 bases at V and 9 bases at J, leaving 6 bases unmatched. CDR3 sequence reads: CASSSDRIGIQYF. The DNA of the CDR3 is TGTGCCAGCAGTTCGGACAGGATTGGCATTCAGTACTTC.

The gene calls are TRBV9 and TRBJ2-7; no firm D call. CDR1 is SGDLS, CDR2 YYNGEE, per germline. V was cut by 4 bases and J by 2 bases, with 13 bases left in between. The CDR3 has 14 amino acids. CDR3 protein: CASSPRTATYEQYF. The CDR3 DNA reads TGTGCCAGCAGCCCCAGGACGGCCACCTACGAGCAGTACTTC.

This clone appeared once. The chain uses TRBV28 and TRBJ1-1; the D gene is possibly TRBD1 (6 bases). CDR1 and CDR2 from the germline V gene are MDHEN and SYDVKM. The CDR3 covers 15 residues. The V end lost 3 bases, the J end lost 7 bases, and 18 bases lay between the germline ends. The CDR3 DNA is TGTGCCAGCAGTTTTGGGGGGGCGGGAGGTCTTGAAGCTTTCTTT. Its translation is CASSFGGAGGLEAFF.

The chain has TRBV11-2 and TRBJ2-6; D possibly corresponds to TRBD1 (6 bases). The CDR3 consists of 15 residues. Deletions cut 4 bases from V and 1 base from J, with 8 bases between. Germline V gives CDR1 SGHAT, CDR2 FQNNGV. The CDR3 nucleotides are TGTGCCAGCAGCTCACAGGGTTCTGGGGCCAACGTCCTGACTTTC. Amino acid sequence: CASSSQGSGANVLTF.

The chain is built from TRBV5-4 and TRBJ2-7; TRBD1 is a possible D gene (9 bases). Trimming removed 4 bases at V and 2 bases at J, with 19 bases between. Germline values: CDR1 SGHNT, CDR2 YYREEE (reference sequence). The CDR3 totals 16 residues. The CDR3 sequence: CASSPGTRQGAYEQYF. CDR3 DNA: TGTGCCAGCAGCCCCGGGACTAGACAGGGGGCCTACGAGCAGTACTTC. The full variable domain, its missing parts supplied by reference TRBV5-4 and TRBJ2-7, is ETGVTQSPTHLIKTRGQQVTLRCSSQSGHNTVSWYQQALGQGPQFIFQYYREEENGRGNFPPRFSGLQFPNYSSELNVNALELDDSALYLCASSPGTRQGAYEQYFGPGTRLTVT.

V and J are TRBV18 and TRBJ1-2, with 10 nucleotides matching TRBD1. Unmatched junction bases numbered 12, after V lost 4 bases and J lost 7 bases. Germline values: CDR1 KGHSH, CDR2 LQKENI. The CDR3 loop spans 16 amino acids. CDR3 amino acids: CASSLHPGQGLSGYTF. In DNA, the CDR3 is TGTGCCAGCTCACTACACCCGGGACAGGGGCTTAGTGGCTACACCTTC. Full variable domain (rest looked up from reference TRBV18 and TRBJ1-2): NAGVMQNPRHLVRRRGQEARLRCSPMKGHSHVYWYRQLPEEGLKFMVYLQKENIIDESGMPKERFSAEFPKEGPSILRIQQVVRGDSAAYFCASSLHPGQGLSGYTFGSGTRLTVV.

V gene TRBV18 combines with J gene TRBJ1-2; 7 nucleotides match TRBD1. The germline CDR1 and CDR2 sequences are KGHSH and LQKENI. The CDR3 contains 15 residues. J lost 3 bases, V lost 2 bases, and 6 bases had no gene match. CDR3 DNA sequence: TGTGCCAGCTCACCAGGCAGGGGGTACGACTATGGCTACACCTTC. Protein sequence: CASSPGRGYDYGYTF.

This clone was observed a handful of times. The chain links TRBV5-1 to TRBJ2-1; TRBD2 agrees at 7 bases. V lost 6 bases and J lost 7; bases outside the gene matches: 13. Germline values: CDR1 SGHRS, CDR2 YFSETQ. CDR3 length: 15 residues. Here the CDR3 reads CASTLGGGPHNEQFF. As DNA, the CDR3 is TGCGCCAGCACCCTTGGGGGAGGGCCCCATAATGAGCAGTTCTTC.

DNA for the CDR3: TGCGCCAGCAGCCCTTCGGGGGGGAATCAGCCCCAGCATTTT. Residues: CASSPSGGNQPQHF. This chain connects TRBV5-1 to TRBJ1-5; tentatively, D is TRBD1 (5 bases). CDR1 is SGHRS, CDR2 YFSETQ, per germline. This CDR3 spans 14 amino acids. Trimming removed 4 bases from V and 4 bases from J, with 12 bases in between.